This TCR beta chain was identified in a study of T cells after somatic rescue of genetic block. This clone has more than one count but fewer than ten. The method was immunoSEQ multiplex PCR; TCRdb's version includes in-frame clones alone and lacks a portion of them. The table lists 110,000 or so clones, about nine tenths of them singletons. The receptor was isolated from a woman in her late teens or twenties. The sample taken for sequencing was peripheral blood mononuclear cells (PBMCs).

CDR3 DNA: TGCGCCAGCAGCTTGTATGCCGGGACACGGGTTAGCTATGGCTACACCTTC. As protein: CASSLYAGTRVSYGYTF. The rearrangement uses TRBV5-1 and TRBJ1-2; possibly TRBD1 for D (6 bases). CDR1 is SGHRS, CDR2 YFSETQ, per germline. The CDR3 loop spans 17 amino acids. V lost 1 base and J 4 bases, leaving 20 bases between the germline ends. The complete variable domain, with remaining parts taken from reference TRBV5-1 and TRBJ1-2, reads KAGVTQTPRYLIKTRGQQVTLSCSPISGHRSVSWYQQTPGQGLQFLFEYFSETQRNKGNFPGRFSGRQFSNSRSEMNVSTLELGDSALYLCASSLYAGTRVSYGYTFGSGTRLTVV.